This TCR beta chain was obtained from a study of blood T cell repertoires in COVID-19. Points on this clone: The junction differs from germline at one of its ends, possibly a read error.

Germline CDR1 is MGHRA and CDR2 is YSYEKL. CDR3 length: 16 residues. Here immunoSEQ multiplex PCR was the method, and the copy in TCRdb shows in-frame clones only, minus some. The sample has about 73,000 clones, under 95% seen once. The receptor was derived from an elderly woman with active or convalescent COVID-19. This chain joins TRBV4-1 and TRBJ1-4, with D possibly matching TRBD1 (5 bases). Sample: peripheral blood. As DNA, the CDR3 is TGCGCCAGCAGCCAAACCCAGACAGCCCCATTCCTAAAAGGGGTTTTT. Translating gives CASSQTQTAPFLKGVF.